What follows is one T cell receptor beta chain and its context. No cognate antigen has been identified for it. Base qualities are not recorded, but no much larger clone differs from it by a single base. Library construction relied on the immunoSEQ multiplex PCR assay. TCRdb holds this immuneACCESS table with in-frame rearrangements only. Some clones are missing; in checked studies, unresolved V genes explain under half, and the rest has no known cause. The sample includes about 82,000 clones, with around 94% observed a single time. Approximately 4.8% of the sample rests with the top ten. The germline V gene (reference sequence) sets CDR1 to DFQATT and CDR2 to SNEGSKA. A distance of 2 bases separates the germline ends of V and J, which lose 3 bases and 0 bases respectively. From cysteine to phenylalanine, the CDR3 is 11 amino acids long. Solely the CDR3 DNA is kept, with 33 bases framed from the first base.

This record comes from a study of control samples from healthy donors and cancer patients (dated by TCRdb to the early 2020s). In this chain, TRBV20-1 is recombined with TRBJ1-1, with no D gene named confidently. Sequencing was performed on blood. This TCR was sampled from a woman aged 18-29 years in good health. The nucleotide sequence is given as TGCAGTGCTAGGCTGAACACTGAAGCTTTCTTT. Translated, it reads CSARLNTEAFF.